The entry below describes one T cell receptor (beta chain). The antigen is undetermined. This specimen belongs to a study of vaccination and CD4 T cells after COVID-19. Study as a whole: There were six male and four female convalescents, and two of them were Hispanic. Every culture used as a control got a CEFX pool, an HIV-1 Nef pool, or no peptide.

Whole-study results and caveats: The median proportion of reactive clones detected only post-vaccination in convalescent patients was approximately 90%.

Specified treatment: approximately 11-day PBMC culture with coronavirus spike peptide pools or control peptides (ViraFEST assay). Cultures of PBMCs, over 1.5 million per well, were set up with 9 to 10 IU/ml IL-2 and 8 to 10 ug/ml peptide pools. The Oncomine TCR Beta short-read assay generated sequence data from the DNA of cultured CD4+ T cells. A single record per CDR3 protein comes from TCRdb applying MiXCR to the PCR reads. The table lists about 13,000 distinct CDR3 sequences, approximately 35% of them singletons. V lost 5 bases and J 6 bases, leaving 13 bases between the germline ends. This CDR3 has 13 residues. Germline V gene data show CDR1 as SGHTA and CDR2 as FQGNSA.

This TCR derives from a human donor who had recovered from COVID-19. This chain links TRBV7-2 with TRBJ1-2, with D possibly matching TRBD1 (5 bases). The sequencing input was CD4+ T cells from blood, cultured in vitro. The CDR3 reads CASSPQGSHGYTF. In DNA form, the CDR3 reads TGTGCCAGCAGCCCCCAGGGAAGTCATGGCTACACCTTC.